This record covers a single T cell receptor (beta chain). As yet, its antigen is unknown. Per the germline V gene, CDR1 is MDHEN and CDR2 is SYDVKM. The CDR3 has 14 residues. V shed 7 bases and J shed 3 bases, with 13 bases lying between them. This sample is part of a study of graft-versus-host responses after intestinal transplantation. For the study at large: Multivisceral, liver-intestinal, or isolated intestinal transplants were performed in recipients. Study results and caveats: Researchers found GvH clones in recipient marrow, and some showed up first in ileum or blood.

Here immunoSEQ multiplex PCR was the method, and the copy in TCRdb shows in-frame clones only, minus some. The sample has 70,000 or so clones, 84% seen once. This receptor was taken from a human donor who was the organ donor for an intestinal transplant. The chain couples TRBV28 to TRBJ1-5, with D perhaps matching TRBD1 (6 bases). Source: unstimulated CD4+ T cells sorted from spleen or lymph node cells, taken before transplant. The CDR3 is CASTPGQFNQPQHF. CDR3 DNA sequence: TGTGCCAGCACCCCCGGACAGTTCAATCAGCCCCAGCATTTT.